Listed below are T cell receptor beta chains from one sample, sequenced in a study of blood T cell repertoires in COVID-19. Clones were read by immunoSEQ multiplex PCR, and TCRdb kept only the in-frame ones, dropping some. The profile shows fewer than 600,000 clones, roughly 90% of them singletons. The sequencing sample was made of PBMCs or T cells enriched from blood (not recorded which). These receptors were collected from a woman between 40 and 50 years old who had recovered from COVID-19. Both conserved end residues are part of each CDR3. Fields, in order: D gene, J gene, clone size, V gene, CDR3 protein, CDR3 DNA. The D gene is left open where the match is weak. The size entry is marked missing in some rows and otherwise reads once, few, many or a size class.

D gene: .; J gene: TRBJ2-2; clone size: .; V gene: TRBV25-1; CDR3 protein: CASSENKGEIGELFF; CDR3 DNA: TGTGCCAGCAGTGAAAATAAAGGGGAAATCGGGGAGCTGTTTTTT
D gene: .; J gene: TRBJ2-1; clone size: .; V gene: TRBV7-9; CDR3 protein: CASSLGTGTQVVF; CDR3 DNA: TGTGCCAGCAGCTTAGGAACCGGGACACAGGTAGTCTTC
D gene: .; J gene: TRBJ1-2; clone size: .; V gene: TRBV19; CDR3 protein: CASSIEGGVSGYTF; CDR3 DNA: TGTGCCAGTAGTATAGAGGGGGGAGTGAGCGGCTACACCTTC
D gene: TRBD1; J gene: TRBJ2-5; clone size: .; V gene: TRBV19; CDR3 protein: CASSILLTGRETQYF; CDR3 DNA: TGTGCCAGTAGTATATTATTGACAGGGCGAGAGACCCAGTACTTC
D gene: .; J gene: TRBJ2-7; clone size: .; V gene: TRBV29-1; CDR3 protein: CSVEMWGDPYEQYF; CDR3 DNA: TGCAGCGTTGAAATGTGGGGGGATCCCTACGAGCAGTACTTC
D gene: .; J gene: TRBJ2-2; clone size: .; V gene: TRBV7-6; CDR3 protein: CASSPDEAGDPGELFF; CDR3 DNA: TGTGCCAGCAGCCCTGACGAGGCAGGGGATCCCGGGGAGCTGTTTTTT
D gene: .; J gene: TRBJ2-7; clone size: .; V gene: TRBV19; CDR3 protein: CASKADPSTYEQYF; CDR3 DNA: TGTGCCAGTAAGGCAGACCCTAGCACCTACGAGCAGTACTTC
D gene: .; J gene: TRBJ2-1; clone size: .; V gene: TRBV6-5; CDR3 protein: CASSSGNPYNEQFF; CDR3 DNA: TGTGCCAGCAGCAGCGGAAACCCCTACAATGAGCAGTTCTTC
D gene: TRBD2; J gene: TRBJ2-7; clone size: .; V gene: TRBV9; CDR3 protein: CASSVAVAGIYEQYF; CDR3 DNA: TGTGCCAGCAGCGTAGCGGTAGCGGGGATCTACGAGCAGTACTTC
D gene: TRBD2; J gene: TRBJ2-2; clone size: .; V gene: TRBV23-1; CDR3 protein: CASSPHFTLAGGLPGELFF; CDR3 DNA: TGCGCCAGCAGTCCCCATTTCACTCTAGCGGGAGGGCTACCCGGGGAGCTGTTTTTT
D gene: TRBD1; J gene: TRBJ1-4; clone size: .; V gene: TRBV7-9; CDR3 protein: CASSLYGTGTKEKLFF; CDR3 DNA: TGTGCCAGCAGCCTCTACGGGACAGGGACCAAGGAAAAACTGTTTTTT
D gene: .; J gene: TRBJ1-1; clone size: .; V gene: TRBV10-3; CDR3 protein: CAIKGADTQMNAEAFF; CDR3 DNA: TGTGCCATCAAAGGGGCGGACACCCAAATGAACGCTGAAGCTTTCTTT
D gene: .; J gene: TRBJ2-1; clone size: .; V gene: TRBV18; CDR3 protein: CASSPPVTRNEQFF; CDR3 DNA: TGTGCCAGCTCACCACCGGTGACTCGCAATGAGCAGTTCTTC
D gene: .; J gene: TRBJ2-7; clone size: .; V gene: TRBV12-3/TRBV12-4; CDR3 protein: CASSATSNEQYF; CDR3 DNA: TGTGCCAGCAGTGCGACTAGTAACGAGCAGTACTTC
D gene: .; J gene: TRBJ2-5; clone size: .; V gene: TRBV5-5; CDR3 protein: CASQGQETQYF; CDR3 DNA: TGTGCCTCCCAGGGCCAAGAGACCCAGTACTTC
D gene: TRBD1; J gene: TRBJ1-2; clone size: .; V gene: TRBV7-2; CDR3 protein: CASSLTRTGLDYGYTF; CDR3 DNA: TGTGCCAGCAGCCTAACCCGGACAGGGCTGGACTATGGCTACACCTTC
D gene: .; J gene: TRBJ2-5; clone size: .; V gene: TRBV9; CDR3 protein: CASSVGRNPSSGTQYF; CDR3 DNA: TGTGCCAGCAGCGTGGGGCGAAACCCCTCCTCGGGGACCCAGTACTTC
D gene: TRBD1; J gene: TRBJ1-2; clone size: .; V gene: TRBV12-3/TRBV12-4; CDR3 protein: CASSMGQGYGYTF; CDR3 DNA: TGTGCCAGCAGCATGGGACAGGGGTATGGCTACACCTTC
D gene: .; J gene: TRBJ2-3; clone size: .; V gene: TRBV19; CDR3 protein: CASRETGTDTQYF; CDR3 DNA: TGTGCCAGTAGAGAGACAGGCACAGATACGCAGTATTTT
D gene: .; J gene: TRBJ1-5; clone size: .; V gene: TRBV27; CDR3 protein: CASSRLGVLSNQPQHF; CDR3 DNA: TGTGCCAGCAGTCGGCTAGGGGTTTTGAGCAATCAGCCCCAGCATTTT
D gene: .; J gene: TRBJ1-4; clone size: .; V gene: TRBV4-2; CDR3 protein: CASSPGGLNEKLFF; CDR3 DNA: TGTGCCAGCAGCCCCGGGGGGCTTAATGAAAAACTGTTTTTT
D gene: TRBD1; J gene: TRBJ1-5; clone size: .; V gene: TRBV6-5; CDR3 protein: CASSSGQGGNQPQHF; CDR3 DNA: TGTGCCAGCAGCTCCGGACAGGGCGGCAATCAGCCCCAGCATTTT
D gene: .; J gene: TRBJ1-5; clone size: .; V gene: TRBV2; CDR3 protein: CASSDAAVGVEPQHF; CDR3 DNA: TGTGCCAGCAGTGATGCGGCAGTCGGTGTTGAGCCCCAGCATTTT
D gene: .; J gene: TRBJ2-1; clone size: .; V gene: TRBV7-2; CDR3 protein: CASSSPDARYNEQFF; CDR3 DNA: TGTGCCAGCAGCTCCCCAGACGCGCGGTACAATGAGCAGTTCTTC
D gene: .; J gene: TRBJ1-2; clone size: .; V gene: TRBV7-2; CDR3 protein: CASSYTGKDYGYTF; CDR3 DNA: TGTGCCAGCAGCTACACAGGCAAGGACTATGGCTACACCTTC
D gene: .; J gene: TRBJ1-4; clone size: .; V gene: TRBV7-2; CDR3 protein: CASSYNGASGEKLFF; CDR3 DNA: TGTGCCAGCAGCTACAACGGAGCTTCGGGTGAAAAACTGTTTTTT
D gene: .; J gene: TRBJ1-5; clone size: few; V gene: TRBV4-1; CDR3 protein: CASSHRTGSNQPQHF; CDR3 DNA: TGCGCCAGCAGCCATCGGACGGGGAGCAATCAGCCCCAGCATTTT
D gene: TRBD2; J gene: TRBJ2-3; clone size: .; V gene: TRBV3-1/TRBV3-2; CDR3 protein: CASSQDLSSGLAGVRCSGTDTQYF; CDR3 DNA: TGTGCCAGCAGCCAAGATCTCAGTAGTGGACTAGCGGGAGTTAGGTGTTCGGGGACAGATACGCAGTATTTT
D gene: TRBD1; J gene: TRBJ2-2; clone size: few; V gene: TRBV5-1; CDR3 protein: CASSARTGNTGELFF; CDR3 DNA: TGCGCCAGCAGCGCCCGGACAGGGAACACCGGGGAGCTGTTTTTT
D gene: .; J gene: TRBJ1-5; clone size: few; V gene: TRBV2; CDR3 protein: CASSEVSYNQPQHF; CDR3 DNA: TGTGCCAGCAGTGAAGTTTCGTATAATCAGCCCCAGCATTTT
D gene: .; J gene: TRBJ2-5; clone size: few; V gene: TRBV29-1; CDR3 protein: CSVEGLWAGSQETQYF; CDR3 DNA: TGCAGCGTTGAAGGCCTCTGGGCGGGGTCCCAAGAGACCCAGTACTTC
D gene: .; J gene: TRBJ1-2; clone size: .; V gene: TRBV10-3; CDR3 protein: CAISESTREGNYGYTF; CDR3 DNA: TGTGCCATCAGTGAGTCGACTCGGGAGGGAAACTATGGCTACACCTTC
D gene: .; J gene: TRBJ2-2; clone size: .; V gene: TRBV19; CDR3 protein: CASSIQGANTGELFF; CDR3 DNA: TGTGCCAGTAGTATACAAGGGGCCAACACCGGGGAGCTGTTTTTT
D gene: .; J gene: TRBJ2-6; clone size: once; V gene: TRBV18; CDR3 protein: CASSLDRFIGGGANVLTF; CDR3 DNA: TGTGCCAGCTCATTGGACAGGTTTATCGGAGGGGGGGCCAACGTCCTGACTTTC
D gene: TRBD1; J gene: TRBJ1-4; clone size: .; V gene: TRBV7-9; CDR3 protein: CASSLVLGDRDREKLFF; CDR3 DNA: TGTGCCAGCAGCTTAGTGTTAGGGGACAGGGATCGCGAAAAACTGTTTTTT
D gene: .; J gene: TRBJ2-7; clone size: few; V gene: TRBV20-1; CDR3 protein: CSATDQAEQYF; CDR3 DNA: TGCAGTGCTACCGATCAAGCCGAGCAGTACTTC
D gene: TRBD2; J gene: TRBJ2-7; clone size: .; V gene: TRBV27; CDR3 protein: CASRDAGLLSEQYF; CDR3 DNA: TGTGCCAGCAGGGACGCGGGACTACTTAGCGAGCAGTACTTC
D gene: TRBD1; J gene: TRBJ1-5; clone size: .; V gene: TRBV30; CDR3 protein: CAWSVQKTGDYQPQHF; CDR3 DNA: TGTGCCTGGAGCGTTCAAAAGACAGGGGATTATCAGCCCCAGCATTTT
D gene: TRBD2; J gene: TRBJ2-7; clone size: .; V gene: TRBV29-1; CDR3 protein: CSVVGLAGAEQYF; CDR3 DNA: TGCAGCGTTGTAGGACTAGCGGGAGCCGAGCAGTACTTC
D gene: TRBD1; J gene: TRBJ1-5; clone size: .; V gene: TRBV18; CDR3 protein: CASSPPGQSNQPQHF; CDR3 DNA: TGTGCCAGCTCACCACCGGGACAGAGCAATCAGCCCCAGCATTTT
D gene: TRBD1; J gene: TRBJ1-3; clone size: .; V gene: TRBV5-1; CDR3 protein: CASSLGTGVQESGNTIYF; CDR3 DNA: TGCGCCAGCAGCCTTGGGACAGGGGTTCAAGAATCTGGAAACACCATATATTTT
D gene: TRBD1; J gene: TRBJ1-1; clone size: .; V gene: TRBV7-9; CDR3 protein: CATSLMTGTMNTEAFF; CDR3 DNA: TGTGCCACCAGCTTGATGACAGGGACAATGAACACTGAAGCTTTCTTT
D gene: .; J gene: TRBJ2-5; clone size: .; V gene: TRBV7-8; CDR3 protein: CASSLGRVSRETQYF; CDR3 DNA: TGTGCCAGCAGCTTAGGGCGGGTCTCGCGAGAGACCCAGTACTTC